One T cell receptor (beta chain) is described in this entry. The target antigen is unknown. The CDR3 sequence is 12 residues long. The ends were cut back, 6 bases at V and 8 bases at J, with 12 bases in the middle. The sample comes from a study of T-cell memory formation after mild COVID-19. Study-level points and caveats: Later expanders leaned CD4+, whereas day 15 to 85 contracting clones were balanced CD4/CD8.

TCR alpha and TCR beta cDNA libraries carrying sample barcodes and UMIs were produced by 5'RACE using constant-segment primers. TCRdb re-called the 5' RACE reads with MiXCR, one entry per CDR3 protein. Among roughly 400,000 distinct CDR3 sequences listed, more than 15% were seen once. This receptor was identified in a man aged 18 to 30 who had mild COVID-19 (a few samples of this study predate the infection). Cell type and time point are not known. The sample comprised PBMCs or a T cell subset sorted from them (not recorded which). The chain employs TRBV12-3 or TRBV12-4 and TRBJ2-3; D perhaps matches TRBD2 (5 bases). The CDR3 sequence is CASRRAGGTQYF. The CDR3 DNA is TGTGCCAGCAGACGGGCTGGAGGTACGCAGTATTTT.